A selection of T cell receptor beta chains follows, all from one sample in a study of T cell responses to AZD1222 COVID-19 vaccine. Generated by immunoSEQ multiplex PCR, the TCRdb table keeps only in-frame clones and is missing some. This table holds around 160,000 clones, roughly nine tenths found once. Sequences were derived from peripheral blood, sampled 28 days after the second AZD1222 dose. The receptors derive from an adult who received the AZD1222 COVID-19 vaccine. The conserved cysteine and the conserved F or W are not part of the CDR3 here.

J gene	V gene	CDR3 protein
TRBJ2-1	TRBV6-5	ASSYRTNHNEQF
TRBJ2-5	TRBV20-1	SASLKETQY
TRBJ1-1	TRBV29-1	SVSGQVNTEAF
TRBJ2-3	TRBV4-3	ASSQERRDTQY
TRBJ1-5	TRBV7-9	ASSLFNQPQH
TRBJ1-6	TRBV2	ASRTGQENSPLH
TRBJ2-1	TRBV7-2	ASSLGILAGDEQF
TRBJ1-1	TRBV6-5	ASSYMNTEAF
TRBJ2-1	TRBV9	ASSGSRASGGLDNEQF
TRBJ1-6	TRBV7-9	ASSLVAGNSPLH
TRBJ2-1	TRBV5-1	ASSLESGGRGVEQF
TRBJ2-3	TRBV5-1	ASNQGSLGGLADTQY
TRBJ2-6	TRBV5-6	ASSWRRGAVNSGANVLT
TRBJ1-2	TRBV7-2	ASSFDSNPYGYT